Listed below are T cell receptor beta chains from one sample, sequenced in a study of blood T cells in healthy people across ages. One entry per CDR3 protein results from TCRdb running MiXCR on the 5' RACE reads. Of fewer than 950,000 distinct CDR3 sequences in the sample, 40% to 65% were seen once. The sequenced sample was blood. All receptors come from a man older than 75 in good health. CDR3s include the opening cysteine and the closing phenylalanine or tryptophan. Fields, in order: J gene, D gene, V gene, clone size, CDR3 DNA, CDR3 protein. A D gene is named only where the DNA matches it firmly. Expanded clones get a size class; other rows say once, few or many, or leave the size out.

j_call: TRBJ2-1; d_call: TRBD2; v_call: TRBV9; clone_size: few; cdr3_nt: TGTGCCAGCAGCCTCTACCCTAGCGGGATGAACAATGAGCAGTTCTTC; cdr3_aa: CASSLYPSGMNNEQFF
j_call: TRBJ2-5; d_call: TRBD2; v_call: TRBV20-1; clone_size: few; cdr3_nt: TGCAGTGCTGGAACTAGCGGGAGGGGACAAGAGACCCAGTACTTC; cdr3_aa: CSAGTSGRGQETQYF
j_call: TRBJ2-3; d_call: .; v_call: TRBV21-1; clone_size: .; cdr3_nt: TGTGCCAGCAGCAATGGACAGGCCCTCACAGATACGCAGTATTTT; cdr3_aa: CASSNGQALTDTQYF
j_call: TRBJ2-1; d_call: .; v_call: TRBV29-1; clone_size: .; cdr3_nt: TGCAGCGTTAAAGGGGGGGTGGATGAGCAGTTCTTC; cdr3_aa: CSVKGGVDEQFF
j_call: TRBJ2-7; d_call: TRBD1; v_call: TRBV9; clone_size: once; cdr3_nt: TGTGCCAGCAGCGCAGGGGGCGCCAGGTCACCCTACGAGCAGTACTTC; cdr3_aa: CASSAGGARSPYEQYF
j_call: TRBJ2-7; d_call: .; v_call: TRBV12-3/TRBV12-4; clone_size: .; cdr3_nt: TGTGCCAGCAGTCCAGACTGGTCCTACGAGCAGTACTTC; cdr3_aa: CASSPDWSYEQYF
j_call: TRBJ2-1; d_call: TRBD2; v_call: TRBV10-3; clone_size: few; cdr3_nt: TGTGCCATCAGTGTCGTAGCGGGAGTGCCCAATGAGCAGTTCTTC; cdr3_aa: CAISVVAGVPNEQFF
j_call: TRBJ2-7; d_call: TRBD2; v_call: TRBV29-1; clone_size: many; cdr3_nt: TGCAGCGTGACTAGCGGGAGTTTAGGCGAGCAGTACTTC; cdr3_aa: CSVTSGSLGEQYF
j_call: TRBJ2-1; d_call: TRBD2; v_call: TRBV12-3/TRBV12-4; clone_size: once; cdr3_nt: TGTGCCAGCAAACTACTAGCGGGAGGGCTATATGAGCAGTTCTTC; cdr3_aa: CASKLLAGGLYEQFF
j_call: TRBJ2-1; d_call: TRBD2; v_call: TRBV3-1; clone_size: .; cdr3_nt: TGTGCCAGCGGGACTAGCGGGAGGGATAAGCGGTTCTTC; cdr3_aa: CASGTSGRDKRFF
j_call: TRBJ2-6; d_call: TRBD1; v_call: TRBV5-1; clone_size: few; cdr3_nt: TGCGCCAGCAGCCCCGGGACAGGGATCTCTGGGGCCAACGTCCTGACTTTC; cdr3_aa: CASSPGTGISGANVLTF
j_call: TRBJ2-4; d_call: TRBD1; v_call: TRBV12-3/TRBV12-4; clone_size: few; cdr3_nt: TGTGCCAGCAGTAATCAGGACAGGGCAGCCAAAAACATTCAGTACTTC; cdr3_aa: CASSNQDRAAKNIQYF
j_call: TRBJ2-3; d_call: .; v_call: TRBV2; clone_size: few; cdr3_nt: TGTGCCAGCAGTGAGACAGATACGCAGTATTTT; cdr3_aa: CASSETDTQYF
j_call: TRBJ2-7; d_call: .; v_call: TRBV3-1; clone_size: once; cdr3_nt: TGTGCCAGCAGCCGCCCCCCACCGGCAGGGGAGCAGTACTTC; cdr3_aa: CASSRPPPAGEQYF
j_call: TRBJ1-1; d_call: .; v_call: TRBV6-2/TRBV6-3; clone_size: .; cdr3_nt: TGTGCCAGCAGTTACGTTCGGGGGCACGGACGAACTGAAGCTTTCTTT; cdr3_aa: CASSYVRGHGRTEAFF
j_call: TRBJ2-5; d_call: .; v_call: TRBV9; clone_size: .; cdr3_nt: TGTGCCAGCAGCGTTGCGGGGCTGGAGACCCAGTACTTC; cdr3_aa: CASSVAGLETQYF
j_call: TRBJ2-3; d_call: TRBD2; v_call: TRBV20-1; clone_size: few; cdr3_nt: TGCAGTGCTAGTATCGGACTAGCGGGATTGGTAGATACGCAGTATTTT; cdr3_aa: CSASIGLAGLVDTQYF
j_call: TRBJ2-5; d_call: .; v_call: TRBV21-1; clone_size: .; cdr3_nt: TGTGCCAGTCAGGGGGGCCTTAGAGAGACCCAGTACTTC; cdr3_aa: CASQGGLRETQYF
j_call: TRBJ1-2; d_call: .; v_call: TRBV3-1; clone_size: .; cdr3_nt: TGTGCCAGAAGCCAAGAGGGCCTCGGAGAGGTTGGCTACACCTTC; cdr3_aa: CARSQEGLGEVGYTF
j_call: TRBJ2-1; d_call: TRBD2; v_call: TRBV2; clone_size: .; cdr3_nt: TGTGCCAGCACGAGGGTAGCGGGAGGGTCCTACAATGAGCAGTTCTTC; cdr3_aa: CASTRVAGGSYNEQFF